The 23 T cell receptor beta chains below were found in one sample sequenced in a study of technical replicates of blood from several donors (dated by TCRdb to between 2016 and 2019). Libraries came from the immunoSEQ multiplex PCR assay. This immuneACCESS table, as held by TCRdb, lists in-frame sequences with V and J called but not all clones. Of the missing ones, under half trace to an unresolved V gene in checked studies; the others have no known cause. In this sample the table shows under 95,000 clones, more than 95% of which occur a single time. Approximately 0.15% of the sample is in the top ten clones. The source material was T cells isolated from PBMCs. Receptor source: a human donor in good health.

V is TRBV10-1 and J is TRBJ2-7; D perhaps matches TRBD1 (5 bases). Trimming cost V 0 bases and J 7 bases, with 10 bases left between them. The germline V gene encodes CDR1 WNHNN and CDR2 SYGVQD (reference sequence). The CDR3 spans 13 residues. The CDR3 DNA reads as TGCGCCAGCAGTGAGTCGGGGCTGATAGAGCAGTACTTC. Translation: CASSESGLIEQYF.

This chain joins TRBV7-9 and TRBJ2-1; a possible D gene is TRBD1 (6 bases). The CDR3 extends over 12 amino acids. V lost 8 bases and J lost 9, with 14 bases in between. Germline-derived CDR1 and CDR2 are SEHNR and FQNEAQ (reference sequence). The CDR3 here is CASDKGEFEQFF. The DNA of the CDR3 is TGTGCCAGCGATAAGGGGGAGTTTGAGCAGTTCTTC.

The rearrangement joins TRBV19 to TRBJ1-2, with 7 bases identical to TRBD1. J gave up 9 bases and V 2 bases, and 6 bases lay outside the gene matches. CDR3 length: 13 residues. Germline V CDR1 and CDR2: LNHDA, SQIVND (reference sequence). The DNA of the CDR3 is TGTGCCAGTAGTATAACAGGGGTAGTAAGCTACACCTTC. It is translated as CASSITGVVSYTF. The entire variable domain, with the rest obtained from reference TRBV19 and TRBJ1-2, is as follows: DGGITQSPKYLFRKEGQNVTLSCEQNLNHDAMYWYRQDPGQGLRLIYYSQIVNDFQKGDIAEGYSVSREKKESFPLTVTSAQKNPTAFYLCASSITGVVSYTFGSGTRLTVV.

The chain employs TRBV5-6 and TRBJ2-5; TRBD2 matches 13 bases. The CDR3 runs to 15 residues. Germline CDR1 is SGHDT and CDR2 is YYEEEE. V was pared by 1 base and J by 6 bases, with 3 bases of the junction left unmatched. CDR3 in amino acids: CASSLWTSGSQTQYF. The CDR3, as DNA: TGTGCCAGCAGCTTGTGGACTAGCGGGAGCCAGACCCAGTACTTC.

The rearrangement joins TRBV9 to TRBJ2-7; 9 bases map to TRBD1. Unmatched junction bases numbered 3, after V lost 0 bases and J lost 2 bases. The CDR3 has 15 residues. Per germline, CDR1 SGDLS and CDR2 YYNGEE. This CDR3 is CASSVGTGVTYEQYF. CDR3 nucleotides: TGTGCCAGCAGCGTAGGGACAGGGGTTACCTACGAGCAGTACTTC.

The table lists this clone with a count of one. V is TRBV18 and J is TRBJ2-1; possible D gene TRBD2, 6 bases. Trimming took 3 bases from V and 1 from J, leaving 13 bases between them. Germline V gene sequence: CDR1 KGHSH, CDR2 LQKENI. The CDR3 length is 16 residues. DNA for the CDR3: TGTGCCAGCTCACCTGCGGGGACTCAATCCTACAATGAGCAGTTCTTC. It encodes CASSPAGTQSYNEQFF.

V usage is TRBV6-5 and J usage is TRBJ2-5, with a weak D call TRBD1 (6 bases). The CDR3 has 14 amino acids. V shed 6 bases and J shed 5 bases, with 16 bases lying between them. Germline V lookup: CDR1 MNHEY, CDR2 SVGAGI. CDR3 residues: CASSPWGLLETQYF. In DNA, the CDR3 is TGTGCCAGCAGCCCGTGGGGGCTCTTGGAGACCCAGTACTTC.

The chain is built from TRBV7-7 and TRBJ2-3, with D possibly matching TRBD2 (5 bases). CDR3 length: 15 amino acids. Trimming removed 0 bases from V and 0 bases from J, with 7 bases in between. In germline, CDR1 is SSHAT, CDR2 FNYEAQ (reference sequence). The CDR3 reads CASSLAPGSTDTQYF. The CDR3 region has the DNA TGTGCCAGCAGCTTAGCCCCGGGGAGCACAGATACGCAGTATTTT.

The V gene is TRBV18, the J gene TRBJ2-7; a possible D gene is TRBD2 (7 bases). The CDR3 consists of 13 residues. Trimming left V 3 bases short and J 3 bases short, with 9 bases between. Germline CDR1 KGHSH, CDR2 LQKENI. The CDR3 reads CASSPGGGYEQYF. The CDR3 DNA follows: TGTGCCAGCTCACCGGGAGGGGGCTACGAGCAGTACTTC.

The chain recombines TRBV7-2 with TRBJ1-4; D unresolved. The CDR3 covers 15 residues. Trimming pared 6 bases from V and 2 bases from J, leaving 13 bases between. The germline gives CDR1 SGHTA, CDR2 FQGNSA. CDR3 bases: TGTGCCAGCAGTCCGCCGGGCGGGACTAATGAAAAACTGTTTTTT. It specifies CASSPPGGTNEKLFF.

V and J are TRBV6-5 and TRBJ1-5; D remains ambiguous. The CDR3 sequence is 13 residues long. CDR1 MNHEY and CDR2 SVGAGI come from the germline V gene. The V end was cut by 8 bases, the J end by 0 bases, with 8 bases between. The CDR3 region is CASVRGSNQPQHF. CDR3 nucleotides: TGTGCCAGCGTACGGGGTAGCAATCAGCCCCAGCATTTT.

The genes are TRBV4-1 and TRBJ2-7, with 10 nucleotides matching TRBD2. Germline lookup yields CDR1 MGHRA and CDR2 YSYEKL. The V segment lost 0 bases and the J segment 4 bases; nucleotides outside the gene matches: 9. The CDR3 has 17 amino acids. DNA for the CDR3: TGCGCCAGCAGCCAAGAGATCACAGCGGGAGGGGGATACGAGCAGTACTTC. This sequence encodes CASSQEITAGGGYEQYF.

This clone was found once. V is TRBV7-9 and J is TRBJ2-5; 7 nucleotides line up with TRBD1. Unmatched junction bases numbered 2, after V lost 7 bases and J lost 3 bases. The CDR3 is made up of 12 amino acids. CDR1 is SEHNR, CDR2 FQNEAQ, per germline (reference sequence). CDR3 coding DNA: TGTGCCAGCACCGACAGGGAAGAGACCCAGTACTTC. Translated, it gives CASTDREETQYF.

The rearrangement links TRBV18 to TRBJ1-5, with a weak D call TRBD1 (5 bases). Germline V gives CDR1 KGHSH, CDR2 LQKENI. This CDR3 spans 16 amino acids. Trimming took 3 bases from V and 2 from J, leaving 14 bases between them. CDR3 coding DNA: TGTGCCAGCTCACCTTGGGGCAGATCTGGCAATCAGCCCCAGCATTTT. It yields the protein CASSPWGRSGNQPQHF.

The rearrangement uses TRBV10-3 and TRBJ2-7; 11 bases are a match to TRBD2. Germline V gene lookup returns CDR1 ENHRY and CDR2 SYGVKD. Germline trimming cut 0 bases from V and 1 base from J; bases unmatched to any gene: 5. This CDR3 contains 17 residues. The CDR3 here is CAISESLAGGPSYEQYF. CDR3 coding DNA: TGTGCCATCAGTGAGTCCTTAGCGGGAGGGCCTTCCTACGAGCAGTACTTC.

This chain links TRBV25-1 with TRBJ2-5; D not resolved. The V end was cut by 8 bases, the J end by 5 bases, with 6 bases between. The germline gives CDR1 MGHDK, CDR2 SYGVNS. The CDR3 sequence is 10 residues long. The CDR3 nucleotides are TGTGCCAGCTCCCGGGAGACCCAGTACTTC. It codes for CASSRETQYF.

This rearrangement joins TRBV29-1 to TRBJ2-1, with a tentative D call TRBD2 (6 bases). The CDR3 has 12 amino acids. Germline CDR1 and CDR2: SQVTM and ANQGSEA. DNA of the CDR3: TGCAGTCGGGGGAGCTCCTACAATGAGCAGTTCTTC. The encoded protein is CSRGSSYNEQFF.

The rearrangement joins TRBV7-8 to TRBJ2-7, with D hard to call. The length of the CDR3 is 17 residues. V was trimmed by 2 bases and J by 0 bases, leaving 17 bases between them. The germline V gene encodes CDR1 SGHVS and CDR2 FQNEAQ. The CDR3 sequence is CASSLKAGRSPSYEQYF. CDR3 DNA: TGTGCCAGCAGCTTAAAGGCCGGAAGGAGTCCCTCCTACGAGCAGTACTTC.

The chain is built from TRBV4-1 and TRBJ2-2; 10 nucleotides line up with TRBD2. The trim removed 6 bases at V and 4 bases at J, leaving 2 bases unmatched. CDR1 is MGHRA, CDR2 YSYEKL, per germline. The CDR3 totals 14 residues. CDR3 coding DNA: TGCGCCAGCAGACGACTAGCGGGCACCGGGGAGCTGTTTTTT. This translates into CASRRLAGTGELFF.

The V and J genes are TRBV6-5 and TRBJ2-1, with 7 bases that match TRBD2. This CDR3 has 15 residues. V lost 5 bases and J lost 5; bases outside the gene matches: 9. In germline, CDR1 is MNHEY, CDR2 SVGAGI. CDR3 bases: TGTGCCAGCAGTGTCGGGGGGAGCGGGGACAATGAGCAGTTCTTC. It specifies CASSVGGSGDNEQFF.

The V gene is TRBV11-3, the J gene TRBJ2-1, with 13 positions matching TRBD2. After removal of 5 bases from V and 4 bases from J, the junction contained 5 bases not matched to a gene. Looked up from germline, CDR1 is SGHNT and CDR2 is YENEEA. CDR3 size: 16 residues. This chain's CDR3 is CASSPTSGGAYNEQFF. The CDR3 region has the DNA TGTGCCAGCAGCCCTACTAGCGGGGGGGCTTACAATGAGCAGTTCTTC.

V is TRBV11-2 and J is TRBJ1-4; a weak D match, TRBD1 (5 bases). Trimming took off 3 bases at V and 8 bases at J, with 13 bases between the two ends. This CDR3 is built from 14 residues. The germline V gene has CDR1 SGHAT and CDR2 FQNNGV. The CDR3 loop reads CASSFTQGKEKLFF. The CDR3 DNA is TGTGCCAGCAGCTTCACCCAGGGAAAAGAAAAACTGTTTTTT.

The chain links TRBV18 to TRBJ1-2; TRBD1 matches 7 bases. The V and J ends lost 4 bases and 4 bases, in that order; junction bases with no gene match: 3. This CDR3 has 13 residues. Germline V CDR1 and CDR2: KGHSH, LQKENI. The CDR3 loop is CASSRDSLYGYTF. The CDR3 DNA follows: TGTGCCAGCTCACGGGACAGTCTCTATGGCTACACCTTC.